This T cell receptor (beta chain) emerged from a study of cytotoxic CD8 clonotypes in ibrutinib-treated CLL. Depths of 1 in 200,000 to 1 in 1 million T cells were the sequencing target. TCRdb keeps only in-frame clones here, not all; method: immunoSEQ multiplex PCR. Here the sample spans around 250,000 clones, around three quarters being singletons. TCR beta libraries used approximately 2 micrograms of genomic DNA from cryopreserved PBMCs. Sequencing was performed on PBMCs, taken after 24 months of ibrutinib treatment. The clonotype was recovered from a human donor with chronic lymphocytic leukemia.

The chain's CDR3 is CASSPISWERGGAYEQYF. Written as DNA, the CDR3 is TGCGCCAGCAGCCCGATATCTTGGGAGCGAGGGGGCGCTTATGAGCAGTACTTC. The chain couples TRBV5-1 to TRBJ2-7; 7 bases are a match to TRBD1. V lost 4 bases, J lost 7 bases, and 23 bases stayed unmatched. The germline V gene has CDR1 SGHRS and CDR2 YFSETQ. This CDR3 has 18 residues.